The T cell receptor beta chain under discussion was sequenced for a study of early T cells in non-severe SARS-CoV-2 infection. For the study at large: Sequencing of bulk RNA from unsorted whole blood was done, without chain pairing.

Each cDNA molecule carried a unique molecular identifier. TCRdb re-called the 5' RACE reads with MiXCR, one entry per CDR3 protein. Counted here are 80,000 to 95,000 distinct CDR3 sequences, about 14% occurring once; the ten biggest clones make up 5% to 7%. General study findings and limits: Comparison of clonotypes with VDJdb favored anti-spike CD8 responses while missing private and CD4 specificities.

This clonotype has just a few counts. Its matching antigen is unknown. The CDR3 is made up of 14 amino acids. The V end was cut by 4 bases, the J end by 8 bases, with 18 bases between. Germline V CDR1 and CDR2: SGDLS, YYNGEE. V is TRBV9 and J is TRBJ1-2; D is possibly TRBD1 (5 bases). This TCR was sampled from an adult who was a healthcare worker with PCR-confirmed SARS-CoV-2 infection or an uninfected control (not recorded which). The specimen was whole blood. The chain's CDR3 is CASSSLAGRIGYTF. CDR3 coding DNA: TGTGCCAGCAGCAGCCTCGCAGGGCGCATCGGCTACACCTTC.